The 8 T cell receptor beta chains listed next were all sequenced from one sample in a study of Ad26.COV2.S vaccination and SARS-CoV-2 variants. Treatment noted: roughly 18 received Ad26.COV2.S at low or high dose, single or two shots; several received placebo; per-sample allocation not given. Material that was analyzed had been drawn on day 63 after the first vaccine or placebo injection. TCRdb's copy holds only in-frame clones and misses some; the assay was immunoSEQ multiplex PCR. The table lists roughly 250,000 clones, around 90% of them singletons, with roughly 3% in the top ten. The specimen comprised peripheral blood, sampled in a trial of Ad26.COV2.S vaccine versus placebo. The origin of the receptors is a person aged 18-65 years who received the Ad26.COV2.S COVID-19 vaccine or a placebo.

The J gene is TRBJ2-7, the V gene TRBV19, with 8 positions matching TRBD2. This CDR3 spans 15 amino acids. Germline values: CDR1 LNHDA, CDR2 SQIVND (reference sequence). After removal of 7 bases from V and 2 bases from J, the junction contained 10 bases not matched to a gene. CDR3 protein: CASKRVAGQTYEQYV. The CDR3 region has the DNA TGTGCCAGTAAAAGGGTAGCGGGACAAACCTACGAGCAGTACGTC.

The chain joins TRBV27 to TRBJ1-6, with D perhaps matching TRBD1 (5 bases). The V end lost 4 bases, the J end lost 8 bases, and 18 bases lay between the germline ends. Germline CDR1 and CDR2: MNHEY and SMNVEV (reference sequence). This CDR3 is 16 amino acids long. The CDR3 DNA follows: TGTGCCAGCAGTTACCGGGGGGTTCTTCGGGATTCACCCCTCCACTTT. Residues: CASSYRGVLRDSPLHF.

V is TRBV10-3 and J is TRBJ2-3; D uncertain. V dropped 3 bases and J dropped 5 bases, with 15 bases sitting between them. CDR3 length: 15 amino acids. Germline V CDR1 and CDR2: ENHRY, SYGVKD. CDR3 region: CAISESVARRDTQYF. Written as DNA, the CDR3 is TGTGCCATCAGTGAATCGGTAGCCCGGAGAGATACGCAGTATTTT.

This clone was observed a single time. The rearrangement links TRBV7-8 to TRBJ1-2, with TRBD1 identical over 8 bases. V trimming: 1 base; J trimming: 5 bases; junction bases outside the gene matches: 6. This CDR3 has 15 residues. Germline-derived CDR1 and CDR2 are SGHVS and FQNEAQ. The CDR3 region is CASSLGVQGGYGYTF. The CDR3, as DNA: TGTGCCAGCAGCTTAGGAGTACAGGGGGGATATGGCTACACCTTC.

The CDR3 coding sequence is TGTGCCAGCTCACCAGTCAAAAATCAGCCCCAGCATTTT. Translating it yields CASSPVKNQPQHF. The rearrangement uses TRBV18 and TRBJ1-5; D not certain. Germline V gene lookup returns CDR1 KGHSH and CDR2 LQKENI. Trimming shortened V by 2 bases and J by 4 bases, and 6 bases separated the two germline ends. The CDR3 spans 13 residues.

The count of this clone is one. The genes are TRBV11-2 and TRBJ1-1, with TRBD1 matching 9 bases. With 3 bases clipped from V and 6 bases from J, the junction kept 11 bases outside the gene matches. This CDR3 region has 16 residues. Germline assignment: CDR1 SGHAT and CDR2 FQNNGV. The CDR3 is CASSFPTGGVGAEAFF. The CDR3 region has the DNA TGTGCCAGCAGCTTCCCTACAGGGGGCGTGGGGGCTGAAGCTTTCTTT.

This rearrangement joins TRBV6-2 or TRBV6-3 to TRBJ2-3; 7 bases are a match to TRBD2. The ends lost 6 bases at V and 0 bases at J; junction bases unmatched: 6. The V gene's germline CDR1 is MNHEY and CDR2 SVGEGT. The CDR3 loop spans 15 amino acids. The CDR3 loop is CASSRGLGSTDTQYF. CDR3 nucleotides: TGTGCCAGCAGCCGCGGACTAGGTAGCACAGATACGCAGTATTTT.

The V call is TRBV19, the J call TRBJ1-1, with a possible D match to TRBD1 (5 bases). The V end was cut by 7 bases, the J end by 1 base, with 10 bases between. The CDR3 is 13 residues long. Germline CDR1 is LNHDA and CDR2 is SQIVND (reference sequence). CDR3 loop: CASTSRGNTEAFF. The DNA of the CDR3 is TGTGCCAGTACCTCGAGGGGGAACACTGAAGCTTTCTTT.